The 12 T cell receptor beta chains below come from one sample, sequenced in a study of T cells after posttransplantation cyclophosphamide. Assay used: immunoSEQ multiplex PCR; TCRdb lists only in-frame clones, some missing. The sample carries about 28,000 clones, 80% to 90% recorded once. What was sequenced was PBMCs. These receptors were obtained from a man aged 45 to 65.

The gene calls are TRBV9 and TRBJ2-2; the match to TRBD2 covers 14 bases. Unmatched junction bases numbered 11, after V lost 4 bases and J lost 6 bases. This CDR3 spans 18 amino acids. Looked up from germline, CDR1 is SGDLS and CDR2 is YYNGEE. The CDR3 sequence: CASSPGTSGSSGAGELFF. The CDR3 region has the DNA TGTGCCAGCAGCCCTGGGACTAGCGGGAGTTCGGGGGCCGGGGAGCTGTTTTTT. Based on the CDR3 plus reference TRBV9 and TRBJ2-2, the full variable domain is DSGVTQTPKHLITATGQRVTLRCSPRSGDLSVYWYQQSLDQGLQFLIQYYNGEERAKGNILERFSAQQFPDLHSELNLSSLELGDSALYFCASSPGTSGSSGAGELFFGEGSRLTVL.

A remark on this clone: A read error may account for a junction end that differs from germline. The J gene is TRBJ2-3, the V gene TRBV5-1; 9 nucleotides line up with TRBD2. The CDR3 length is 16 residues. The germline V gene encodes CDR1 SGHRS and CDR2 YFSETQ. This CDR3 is CASSLDLAGSTDTQYF. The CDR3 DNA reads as TGCGCCAGCAGTTTGGACCTAGCGGGAAGCACAGATACGCAGTATTTT. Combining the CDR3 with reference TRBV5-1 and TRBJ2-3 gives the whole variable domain KAGVTQTPRYLIKTRGQQVTLSCSPISGHRSVSWYQQTPGQGLQFLFEYFSETQRNKGNFPGRFSGRQFSNSRSEMNVSTLELGDSALYLCASSLDLAGSTDTQYFGPGTRLTVL.

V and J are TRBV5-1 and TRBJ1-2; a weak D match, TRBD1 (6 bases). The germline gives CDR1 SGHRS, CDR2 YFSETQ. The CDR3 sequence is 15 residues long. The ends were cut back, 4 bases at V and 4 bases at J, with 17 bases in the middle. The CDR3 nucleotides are TGCGCCAGCAGCCCCCGAGGGGGGGAAACCTATGGCTACACCTTC. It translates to CASSPRGGETYGYTF.

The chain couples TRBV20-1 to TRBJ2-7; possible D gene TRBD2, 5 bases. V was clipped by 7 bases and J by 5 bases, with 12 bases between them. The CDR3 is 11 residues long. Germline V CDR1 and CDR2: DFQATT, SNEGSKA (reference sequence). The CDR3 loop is CSGGERDEQYF. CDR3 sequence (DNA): TGCAGTGGGGGAGAGCGAGACGAGCAGTACTTC.

The CDR3 DNA reads as TGCGCCAGCAGCTCTAGCGGTAAAGAGACCCAGTACTTC. Amino acids: CASSSSGKETQYF. The V call is TRBV5-1, the J call TRBJ2-5; TRBD2 aligns across 7 bases. V dropped 3 bases and J dropped 3; count of bases not matched to a gene: 2. This CDR3 has 13 amino acids. Germline CDR1 and CDR2: SGHRS and YFSETQ.

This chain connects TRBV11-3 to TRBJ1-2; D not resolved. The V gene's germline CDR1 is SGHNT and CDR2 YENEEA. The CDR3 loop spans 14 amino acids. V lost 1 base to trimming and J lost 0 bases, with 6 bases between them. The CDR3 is CASSLGPANYGYTF. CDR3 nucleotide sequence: TGTGCCAGCAGCTTAGGGCCCGCTAACTATGGCTACACCTTC.

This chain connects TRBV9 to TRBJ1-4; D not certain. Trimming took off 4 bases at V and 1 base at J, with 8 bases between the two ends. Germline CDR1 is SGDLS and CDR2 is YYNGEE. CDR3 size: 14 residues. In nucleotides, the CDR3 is TGTGCCAGCAGCCCCACCGGAACTAATGAAAAACTGTTTTTT. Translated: CASSPTGTNEKLFF. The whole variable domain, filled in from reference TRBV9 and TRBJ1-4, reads DSGVTQTPKHLITATGQRVTLRCSPRSGDLSVYWYQQSLDQGLQFLIQYYNGEERAKGNILERFSAQQFPDLHSELNLSSLELGDSALYFCASSPTGTNEKLFFGSGTQLSVL.

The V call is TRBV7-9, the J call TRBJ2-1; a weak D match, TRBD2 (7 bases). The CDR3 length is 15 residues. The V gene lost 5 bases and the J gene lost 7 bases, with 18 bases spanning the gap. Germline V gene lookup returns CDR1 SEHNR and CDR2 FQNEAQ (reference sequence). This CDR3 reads CASSPGGGDINEQFF. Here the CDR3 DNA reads TGTGCCAGCAGCCCCGGCGGGGGCGATATTAATGAGCAGTTCTTC.

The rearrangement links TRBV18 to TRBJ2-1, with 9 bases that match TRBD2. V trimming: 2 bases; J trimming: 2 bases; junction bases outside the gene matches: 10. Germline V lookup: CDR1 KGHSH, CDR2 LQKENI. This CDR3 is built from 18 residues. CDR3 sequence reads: CASSPDTASGITYNEQFF. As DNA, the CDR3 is TGTGCCAGCTCACCAGATACGGCTAGCGGGATTACCTACAATGAGCAGTTCTTC.

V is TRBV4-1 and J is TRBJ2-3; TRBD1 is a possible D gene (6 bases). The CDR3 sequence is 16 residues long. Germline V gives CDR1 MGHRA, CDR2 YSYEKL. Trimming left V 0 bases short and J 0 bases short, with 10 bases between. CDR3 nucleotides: TGCGCCAGCAGCCAAGATCAGGGGCGTAGCACAGATACGCAGTATTTT. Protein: CASSQDQGRSTDTQYF.

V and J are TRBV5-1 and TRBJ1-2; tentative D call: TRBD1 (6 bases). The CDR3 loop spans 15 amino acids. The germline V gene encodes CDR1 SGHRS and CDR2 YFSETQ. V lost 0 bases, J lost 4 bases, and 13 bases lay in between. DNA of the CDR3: TGCGCCAGCAGCTTGGGCAGGGGCGAGGCCTATGGCTACACCTTC. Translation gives CASSLGRGEAYGYTF.

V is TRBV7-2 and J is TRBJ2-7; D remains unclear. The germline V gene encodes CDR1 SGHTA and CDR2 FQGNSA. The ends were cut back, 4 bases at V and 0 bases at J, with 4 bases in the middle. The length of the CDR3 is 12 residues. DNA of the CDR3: TGTGCCAGCAGCTGGAGCTCCTACGAGCAGTACTTC. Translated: CASSWSSYEQYF.